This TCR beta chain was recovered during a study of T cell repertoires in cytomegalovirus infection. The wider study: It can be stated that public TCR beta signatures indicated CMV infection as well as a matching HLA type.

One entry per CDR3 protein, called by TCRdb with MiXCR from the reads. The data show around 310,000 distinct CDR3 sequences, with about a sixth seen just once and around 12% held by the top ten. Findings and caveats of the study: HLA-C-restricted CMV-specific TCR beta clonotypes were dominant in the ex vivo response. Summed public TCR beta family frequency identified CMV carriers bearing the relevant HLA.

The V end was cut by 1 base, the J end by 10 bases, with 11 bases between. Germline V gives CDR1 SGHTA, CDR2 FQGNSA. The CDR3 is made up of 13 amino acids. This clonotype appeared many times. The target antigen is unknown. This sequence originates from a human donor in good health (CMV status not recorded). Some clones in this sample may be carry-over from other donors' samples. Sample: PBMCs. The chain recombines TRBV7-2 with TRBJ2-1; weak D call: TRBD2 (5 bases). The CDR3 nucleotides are TGTGCCAGCAGCTTAGTCGGGGAGAACGAGCAGTTCTTC. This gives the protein CASSLVGENEQFF.